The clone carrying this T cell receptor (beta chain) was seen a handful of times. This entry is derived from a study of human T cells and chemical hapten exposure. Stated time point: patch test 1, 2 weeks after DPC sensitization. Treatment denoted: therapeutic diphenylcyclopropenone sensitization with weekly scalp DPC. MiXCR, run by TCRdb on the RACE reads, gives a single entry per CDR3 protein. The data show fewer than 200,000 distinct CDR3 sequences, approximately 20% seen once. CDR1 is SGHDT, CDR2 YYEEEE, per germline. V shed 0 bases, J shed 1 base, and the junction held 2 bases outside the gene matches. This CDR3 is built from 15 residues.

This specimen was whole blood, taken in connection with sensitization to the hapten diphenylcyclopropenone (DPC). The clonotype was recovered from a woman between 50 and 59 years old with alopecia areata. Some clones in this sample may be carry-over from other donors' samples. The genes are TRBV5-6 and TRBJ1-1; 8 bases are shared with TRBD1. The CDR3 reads CASSLDRGSNTEAFF. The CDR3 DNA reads TGTGCCAGCAGCTTGGACAGGGGGTCGAACACTGAAGCTTTCTTT.